These 19 T cell receptor beta chains were all obtained from the same sample, sequenced in a study of CD8 T cells in Susac syndrome. RNA, at about 0.45 to 1 ug, was reverse transcribed with random hexamers. Each CDR3 protein is one row after TCRdb ran MiXCR on the immunoSEQ multiplex PCR reads. The profile shows over 300,000 distinct CDR3 sequences, around 90% of them singletons. Sequencing input: CD4+ T cells from PBMCs. The source of these receptors is a human donor with multiple sclerosis.

The rearrangement joins TRBV5-5 to TRBJ2-1; tentatively, D is TRBD1 (5 bases). CDR3 length: 11 residues. Trimming pared 5 bases from V and 7 bases from J, leaving 7 bases between. Germline assignment: CDR1 SGHKS and CDR2 YYEKEE (reference sequence). In nucleotides, the CDR3 is TGTGCCAGCAGTTACAGGAATGAGCAGTTCTTC. Amino acids: CASSYRNEQFF. The full variable domain, in which reference TRBV5-5 and TRBJ2-1 provide the parts outside the CDR3, is DAGVTQSPTHLIKTRGQQVTLRCSPISGHKSVSWYQQVLGQGPQFIFQYYEKEERGRGNFPDRFSARQFPNYSSELNVNALLLGDSALYLCASSYRNEQFFGPGTRLTVL.

The J gene is TRBJ1-1, the V gene TRBV20-1; D is perhaps TRBD1 (5 bases). The CDR3 runs to 15 residues. CDR1 is DFQATT, CDR2 SNEGSKA, per germline (reference sequence). Trimming pared 0 bases from V and 1 base from J, leaving 12 bases between. This CDR3 reads CSARDRRDGNTEAFF. CDR3 sequence (DNA): TGCAGTGCTAGAGATCGGAGGGACGGGAACACTGAAGCTTTCTTT.

The chain combines TRBV5-1 with TRBJ2-6; no clear D gene. In germline, CDR1 is SGHRS, CDR2 YFSETQ. This CDR3 region has 14 residues. Trimming removed 0 bases from V and 8 bases from J, with 9 bases in between. The CDR3: CASSLGVWPNVLTF. The CDR3, as DNA: TGCGCCAGCAGCTTGGGGGTCTGGCCCAACGTCCTGACTTTC. Using reference TRBV5-1 and TRBJ2-6 for the parts outside the CDR3, the full variable domain is KAGVTQTPRYLIKTRGQQVTLSCSPISGHRSVSWYQQTPGQGLQFLFEYFSETQRNKGNFPGRFSGRQFSNSRSEMNVSTLELGDSALYLCASSLGVWPNVLTFGAGSRLTVL.

The chain is built from TRBV21-1 and TRBJ2-2; the listed D gene, TRBD1, was not tested against the DNA. TRBV21-1 is classified as a pseudogene. The CDR3 runs 16 residues. CDR3 sequence: CASRGPGQGVVGELFF. DNA of the CDR3: TGTGCCAGCAGGGGACCGGGACAGGGTGTAGTCGGGGAGCTGTTTTTT.

The CDR3 protein is CASSLFHSDTGNEQFF. CDR3 DNA: TGTGCCAGCAGCCTATTTCATAGTGACACAGGGAATGAGCAGTTCTTC. This chain links TRBV6-6 with TRBJ2-1; perhaps TRBD1 as D (6 bases). The germline gives CDR1 MNHNY, CDR2 SVGAGI (reference sequence). V gave up 6 bases and J gave up 7 bases, with 22 bases separating them. The CDR3 sequence is 16 residues long.

V and J are TRBV30 and TRBJ1-1; D perhaps matches TRBD1 (5 bases). The CDR3 sequence is 17 residues long. Germline values: CDR1 GTSNPN, CDR2 SVGIG (reference sequence). Trimming removed 3 bases at V and 0 bases at J, with 20 bases between. In DNA, the CDR3 is TGTGCCTGGAGGCGGCGGGGGGGATCTTCTATGAACACTGAAGCTTTCTTT. Protein sequence: CAWRRRGGSSMNTEAFF.

The chain recombines TRBV28 with TRBJ1-2; no definite D call. Trimming left V 11 bases short and J 6 bases short, with 19 bases between. The germline gives CDR1 MDHEN, CDR2 SYDVKM. This CDR3 has 13 amino acids. The CDR3 is CAVQSPRRNGYTF. Written as DNA, the CDR3 is TGTGCCGTCCAGAGCCCGAGGAGGAATGGCTACACCTTC.

The chain couples TRBV5-4 to TRBJ2-3; D is possibly TRBD1 or TRBD2 (6 bases each). Germline V lookup: CDR1 SGHNT, CDR2 YYREEE (reference sequence). This CDR3 contains 16 residues. Trimming removed 6 bases from V and 3 bases from J, with 20 bases in between. This chain's CDR3 is CASTRGPGRGTDTQYF. In DNA, the CDR3 is TGTGCCAGCACTCGGGGGCCCGGCAGGGGTACAGATACGCAGTATTTT.

This sequence joins TRBV20-1 and TRBJ1-4; D unclear. Between the trimmed V and J ends, which lost 6 bases and 11 bases, there was a span of 10 bases. This CDR3 contains 10 residues. In germline, CDR1 is DFQATT, CDR2 SNEGSKA (reference sequence). DNA of the CDR3: TGCAGTGCATGGGAACGGAAACTGTTTTTT. This sequence encodes CSAWERKLFF.

V and J are TRBV5-1 and TRBJ2-3; D not resolved. The CDR3 is made up of 14 amino acids. Germline V CDR1 and CDR2: SGHRS, YFSETQ. The V gene lost 8 bases and the J gene lost 6 bases, with 19 bases spanning the gap. CDR3 amino acids: CASTDLQARDTQYF. CDR3 bases: TGCGCCAGTACAGACCTCCAAGCCCGGGATACGCAGTATTTT.

This chain uses TRBV7-2 with TRBJ2-7; no clear D. The germline V and J ends were trimmed by 5 bases and 6 bases, with 14 bases remaining between them. The CDR3 totals 13 residues. Germline CDR1 is SGHTA and CDR2 is FQGNSA. The CDR3 sequence: CASSTYTEAEQYF. The CDR3 bases are TGTGCCAGCAGCACCTATACAGAGGCCGAGCAGTACTTC.

V gene TRBV27 combines with J gene TRBJ1-1; 8 bases line up with TRBD1. The CDR3 is 15 amino acids. Trimming cost V 3 bases and J 3 bases; bases outside gene matches: 6. In germline, CDR1 is MNHEY, CDR2 SMNVEV (reference sequence). The chain's CDR3 is CASSLTGVWDTEAFF. CDR3 in DNA: TGTGCCAGCAGTTTGACAGGGGTGTGGGACACTGAAGCTTTCTTT.

This sequence joins TRBV9 and TRBJ1-2, with D possibly being TRBD1 (5 bases). The CDR3 covers 14 residues. Germline V gene sequence: CDR1 SGDLS, CDR2 YYNGEE. The V and J ends lost 5 bases and 6 bases respectively, with 17 bases between them. The CDR3 coding sequence is TGTGCCAGCAGTTTAGGGCGCCTGGGGGATGGCTACACCTTC. It specifies CASSLGRLGDGYTF. Combining the CDR3 with reference TRBV9 and TRBJ1-2 gives the whole variable domain DSGVTQTPKHLITATGQRVTLRCSPRSGDLSVYWYQQSLDQGLQFLIQYYNGEERAKGNILERFSAQQFPDLHSELNLSSLELGDSALYFCASSLGRLGDGYTFGSGTRLTVV.

V and J are TRBV5-5 and TRBJ1-5; 12 bases are a match to TRBD1. Trimming at V came to 4 bases and at J to 6 bases, leaving 5 bases not matched to a gene. The CDR3 sequence is 15 residues long. CDR1 and CDR2 (germline): SGHKS, YYEKEE (reference sequence). The DNA for the CDR3 is TGTGCCAGCAGCGCCGGGACAGGGGGCACTCAGCCCCAGCATTTT. Its protein is CASSAGTGGTQPQHF.

This chain uses TRBV15 with TRBJ2-3; tentative D call: TRBD1 (6 bases). Germline V CDR1 and CDR2: LNHNV, YYDKDF (reference sequence). V was cut by 2 bases and J by 10 bases, with 19 bases left in between. The length of the CDR3 is 15 residues. CDR3 sequence (DNA): TGTGCCACCAGCAGAAACCGACAGGATTTCAATGCGCAGTATTTT. Amino acids: CATSRNRQDFNAQYF.

The chain links TRBV6-1 to TRBJ2-3, with unresolved D. CDR3 size: 13 residues. The germline gives CDR1 MNHNS, CDR2 SASEGT. V was clipped by 2 bases and J by 4 bases, with 7 bases between them. Written as DNA, the CDR3 is TGTGCCAGCAGTGAATTGGCCCCAGATACGCAGTATTTT. Its translation is CASSELAPDTQYF.

The rearrangement uses TRBV7-2 and TRBJ2-7; unclear D gene. Looked up from germline, CDR1 is SGHTA and CDR2 is FQGNSA. V was trimmed by 4 bases and J by 0 bases, leaving 7 bases between them. CDR3 length equals 13 residues. CDR3 loop: CASSSHHSYEQYF. CDR3 sequence (DNA): TGTGCCAGCAGCTCCCATCACTCCTACGAGCAGTACTTC.

The rearrangement uses TRBV29-1 and TRBJ2-1; 8 nucleotides agree with TRBD2. Germline trimming cut 6 bases from V and 6 bases from J; bases unmatched to any gene: 10. Germline loops: CDR1 SQVTM, CDR2 ANQGSEA. The CDR3 totals 14 residues. The CDR3 spells CSVADSGAGNEQFF. DNA of the CDR3: TGCAGCGTGGCCGATAGCGGGGCGGGCAATGAGCAGTTCTTC.

The DNA of the CDR3 is TGCGCCAGCAGCTTCGGGACAGGGTATCCCCGGGAGACCCAGTACTTC. Translation gives CASSFGTGYPRETQYF. The chain links TRBV5-1 to TRBJ2-5, with 9 bases matching TRBD1. J gave up 5 bases and V 2 bases, and 10 bases lay outside the gene matches. CDR3 length: 16 residues. Germline-derived CDR1 and CDR2 are SGHRS and YFSETQ.